Below, 20 T cell receptor beta chains from the same sample are listed, as sequenced in a study of human T cells and chemical hapten exposure. Time point reported: pre-sensitization, week 0. Treatment specified: therapeutic diphenylcyclopropenone sensitization with weekly scalp DPC. TCRdb re-analysed the RACE reads in MiXCR, keeping a single row per CDR3 protein. This sample has around 350,000 distinct CDR3 sequences; over 5% occur once, and the top ten carry under 9.5%. This specimen consisted of whole blood, obtained in connection with sensitization to the hapten diphenylcyclopropenone (DPC). These receptors came from a woman aged 18 to 35 with alopecia areata. Some clones in this sample may be carry-over from other donors' samples.

Only a few counts were recorded for this clonotype. The chain employs TRBV6-2 or TRBV6-3 and TRBJ2-3; 10 positions agree with TRBD1. CDR3 length equals 15 residues. The J segment lost 7 bases and the V segment lost 10 bases, leaving 14 bases of the junction unmatched. In germline, CDR1 is MNHEY, CDR2 SVGEGT. CDR3 sequence: CATYETGTGVHTQYF. In nucleotides, the CDR3 is TGTGCCACCTACGAGACTGGGACAGGGGTGCATACGCAGTATTTT.

For the CDR3, the DNA is TGTGCCAGCAGCGCCCGACGACCCACGCTTACAGATACGCAGTATTTT. It translates to CASSARRPTLTDTQYF. J is TRBJ2-3 and V is TRBV5-4; D unresolved. The germline V gene encodes CDR1 SGHNT and CDR2 YYREEE (reference sequence). Trimming removed 4 bases from V and 3 bases from J, with 18 bases in between. This CDR3 has 16 amino acids.

This clonotype was counted ten times or more. The V call is TRBV6-5, the J call TRBJ1-1; D unresolved. In germline, CDR1 is MNHEY, CDR2 SVGAGI. CDR3 length: 11 residues. Deletions cut 7 bases from V and 5 bases from J, with 8 bases between. The CDR3 nucleotides are TGTGCCAGCAAAATAAGTACTGAAGCTTTCTTT. Residues: CASKISTEAFF.

This clonotype occurred a few times. The genes are TRBV27 and TRBJ1-1; D uncertain. Germline V CDR1 and CDR2: MNHEY, SMNVEV (reference sequence). V lost 2 bases and J lost 5, with 18 bases in between. The CDR3 extends over 16 amino acids. Written as DNA, the CDR3 is TGTGCCAGCAGTTTAAGGGCAGCCCTACTGGGGACTGAAGCTTTCTTT. It codes for CASSLRAALLGTEAFF.

The chain has TRBV4-3 and TRBJ1-4; TRBD1 might be the D (5 bases). Between the trimmed V and J ends, which lost 4 bases and 6 bases, there was a span of 15 bases. The CDR3 consists of 15 residues. Germline V gene lookup returns CDR1 LGHNA and CDR2 YSLEER. Here the CDR3 reads CASSRGAREDEKLFF. DNA of the CDR3: TGCGCCAGCAGCCGAGGGGCTAGGGAGGATGAAAAACTGTTTTTT.

The V and J genes are TRBV5-5 and TRBJ1-2, with D possibly TRBD1 on 6 matching bases. V dropped 4 bases and J dropped 0 bases, with 13 bases sitting between them. Germline V gives CDR1 SGHKS, CDR2 YYEKEE (reference sequence). This CDR3 has 15 amino acids. In nucleotides, the CDR3 is TGTGCCAGCAGCCCGGGGGCAGCAGCTAACTATGGCTACACCTTC. This gives the protein CASSPGAAANYGYTF.

This clonotype was counted at least ten times. V usage is TRBV2 and J usage is TRBJ1-1, with unresolved D. The CDR3 totals 13 residues. Germline assignment: CDR1 SNHLY and CDR2 FYNNEI. Trimming pared 1 base from V and 1 base from J, leaving 4 bases between. Here the CDR3 reads CASSEERNTEAFF. CDR3 nucleotides: TGTGCCAGCAGTGAAGAAAGGAACACTGAAGCTTTCTTT.

This clonotype was observed at least ten times. This rearrangement joins TRBV12-3 or TRBV12-4 to TRBJ1-2; D is uncertain. V was cut by 5 bases and J by 0 bases, with 22 bases left in between. There are 18 residues in the CDR3. The CDR3 nucleotides are TGTGCCAGCAGTCCCCACCCTCCGGACGGAGAAACTAACTATGGCTACACCTTC. Protein product: CASSPHPPDGETNYGYTF.

At least ten counts were recorded for this clonotype. This chain joins TRBV7-2 and TRBJ2-1, with D possibly matching TRBD2 (6 bases). The CDR3 extends over 15 amino acids. Trimming removed 6 bases at V and 9 bases at J, with 21 bases between. CDR1 is SGHTA, CDR2 FQGNSA, per germline. The CDR3 loop reads CASSSGLSGGAEQFF. In DNA, the CDR3 is TGTGCCAGCAGTTCAGGACTAAGCGGAGGGGCTGAGCAGTTCTTC.

V usage is TRBV12-3 or TRBV12-4 and J usage is TRBJ1-2, with 9 bases lining up with TRBD1. The CDR3 loop spans 13 amino acids. V dropped 10 bases and J dropped 3; count of bases not matched to a gene: 6. CDR3 DNA sequence: TGTGCCATCGGACAGGGGAGCGACTATGGCTACACCTTC. Residues: CAIGQGSDYGYTF.

The V gene is TRBV11-2, the J gene TRBJ2-2; TRBD2 might be the D (5 bases). V was shortened by 3 bases and J by 5 bases, with 10 bases between the two germline ends. This CDR3 comprises 14 residues. Germline lookup yields CDR1 SGHAT and CDR2 FQNNGV. The CDR3 here is CASSFTRETGELFF. DNA of the CDR3: TGTGCCAGCAGCTTTACGAGGGAAACCGGGGAGCTGTTTTTT.

This clonotype was seen more than once but under ten times. The V and J genes are TRBV5-1 and TRBJ2-3; a possible D gene is TRBD1 (6 bases). Trimming removed 3 bases at V and 0 bases at J, with 11 bases between. Germline loops: CDR1 SGHRS, CDR2 YFSETQ. The CDR3 has 15 residues. CDR3 sequence: CASSYGQTSTDTQYF. In DNA form, the CDR3 reads TGCGCCAGCAGCTATGGACAGACTAGCACAGATACGCAGTATTTT.

V gene TRBV20-1 combines with J gene TRBJ1-2, with unresolved D. This CDR3 contains 10 residues. The germline V gene has CDR1 DFQATT and CDR2 SNEGSKA (reference sequence). V was clipped by 6 bases and J by 6 bases, with 8 bases between them. CDR3 DNA sequence: TGCAGTGCCCCAGAGAATGGCTACACCTTC. Its translation is CSAPENGYTF.

The table lists this clonotype with a few counts. The gene calls are TRBV9 and TRBJ1-2, with D unresolved. With 8 bases removed from V and 4 bases from J, the gap between germline ends came to 12 bases. The CDR3 sequence is 12 residues long. Germline V gene lookup returns CDR1 SGDLS and CDR2 YYNGEE. CDR3 nucleotides: TGTGCCAGTTCAAGCCAATCCTATGGCTACACCTTC. Its protein is CASSSQSYGYTF.

A few counts support this clonotype. V is TRBV6-6 and J is TRBJ2-4; 7 nucleotides match TRBD1. From germline, CDR1 is MNHNY and CDR2 SVGAGI (reference sequence). This CDR3 is 14 amino acids long. J gave up 0 bases and V 6 bases, and 2 bases lay outside the gene matches. CDR3 residues: CASRSGGAKNIQYF. Written as DNA, the CDR3 is TGTGCCAGCAGGTCAGGGGGAGCCAAAAACATTCAGTACTTC.

This clonotype was detected only a few times. The chain has TRBV20-1 and TRBJ1-1, with D unclear. This CDR3 comprises 15 residues. Trimming stripped 2 bases from V and 5 bases from J, with 18 bases between. Germline CDR1 is DFQATT and CDR2 is SNEGSKA (reference sequence). The CDR3 loop reads CSARPATGSGTEAFF. CDR3 sequence (DNA): TGCAGTGCTAGACCCGCCACCGGGTCTGGGACTGAAGCTTTCTTT.

This clonotype was recorded many times. The V call is TRBV10-3, the J call TRBJ1-2; no clear D gene. Germline V gives CDR1 ENHRY, CDR2 SYGVKD. Trimming cost V 3 bases and J 4 bases, with 15 bases left between them. The CDR3 contains 15 residues. As DNA, the CDR3 is TGTGCCATCAGTGAAGAGGAGCGGGAAATCTATGGCTACACCTTC. It codes for CAISEEEREIYGYTF.

This clonotype was counted a few times. V usage is TRBV4-2 and J usage is TRBJ2-4; D is perhaps TRBD2 (5 bases). The CDR3 contains 16 residues. CDR1 is LGHNA, CDR2 YNFKEQ, per germline. The V gene lost 0 bases and the J gene lost 6 bases, with 15 bases spanning the gap. The CDR3 DNA reads as TGTGCCAGCAGCCAAGAATTTCTCGACTACGTAAACATTCAGTACTTC. This translates into CASSQEFLDYVNIQYF.

This clonotype was observed at least ten times. The genes are TRBV28 and TRBJ1-6; D is unresolved. Germline V lookup: CDR1 MDHEN, CDR2 SYDVKM. Trimming removed 5 bases at V and 7 bases at J, with 15 bases between. The CDR3 is made up of 15 amino acids. The CDR3 here is CASSPDIFVNSPLHF. In DNA, the CDR3 is TGTGCCAGCAGTCCTGACATATTCGTAAATTCACCCCTCCACTTT.

This clonotype was found a few times. The V call is TRBV7-8, the J call TRBJ2-5; the D gene could be TRBD1 or TRBD2 (5 bases each). CDR3 length equals 15 residues. CDR1 and CDR2 from the germline V gene are SGHVS and FQNEAQ. The V and J ends lost 1 base and 5 bases respectively, with 14 bases between them. The DNA of the CDR3 is TGTGCCAGCAGCTTAGGGTTTGGGGACGTGGAGACCCAGTACTTC. Translating gives CASSLGFGDVETQYF.